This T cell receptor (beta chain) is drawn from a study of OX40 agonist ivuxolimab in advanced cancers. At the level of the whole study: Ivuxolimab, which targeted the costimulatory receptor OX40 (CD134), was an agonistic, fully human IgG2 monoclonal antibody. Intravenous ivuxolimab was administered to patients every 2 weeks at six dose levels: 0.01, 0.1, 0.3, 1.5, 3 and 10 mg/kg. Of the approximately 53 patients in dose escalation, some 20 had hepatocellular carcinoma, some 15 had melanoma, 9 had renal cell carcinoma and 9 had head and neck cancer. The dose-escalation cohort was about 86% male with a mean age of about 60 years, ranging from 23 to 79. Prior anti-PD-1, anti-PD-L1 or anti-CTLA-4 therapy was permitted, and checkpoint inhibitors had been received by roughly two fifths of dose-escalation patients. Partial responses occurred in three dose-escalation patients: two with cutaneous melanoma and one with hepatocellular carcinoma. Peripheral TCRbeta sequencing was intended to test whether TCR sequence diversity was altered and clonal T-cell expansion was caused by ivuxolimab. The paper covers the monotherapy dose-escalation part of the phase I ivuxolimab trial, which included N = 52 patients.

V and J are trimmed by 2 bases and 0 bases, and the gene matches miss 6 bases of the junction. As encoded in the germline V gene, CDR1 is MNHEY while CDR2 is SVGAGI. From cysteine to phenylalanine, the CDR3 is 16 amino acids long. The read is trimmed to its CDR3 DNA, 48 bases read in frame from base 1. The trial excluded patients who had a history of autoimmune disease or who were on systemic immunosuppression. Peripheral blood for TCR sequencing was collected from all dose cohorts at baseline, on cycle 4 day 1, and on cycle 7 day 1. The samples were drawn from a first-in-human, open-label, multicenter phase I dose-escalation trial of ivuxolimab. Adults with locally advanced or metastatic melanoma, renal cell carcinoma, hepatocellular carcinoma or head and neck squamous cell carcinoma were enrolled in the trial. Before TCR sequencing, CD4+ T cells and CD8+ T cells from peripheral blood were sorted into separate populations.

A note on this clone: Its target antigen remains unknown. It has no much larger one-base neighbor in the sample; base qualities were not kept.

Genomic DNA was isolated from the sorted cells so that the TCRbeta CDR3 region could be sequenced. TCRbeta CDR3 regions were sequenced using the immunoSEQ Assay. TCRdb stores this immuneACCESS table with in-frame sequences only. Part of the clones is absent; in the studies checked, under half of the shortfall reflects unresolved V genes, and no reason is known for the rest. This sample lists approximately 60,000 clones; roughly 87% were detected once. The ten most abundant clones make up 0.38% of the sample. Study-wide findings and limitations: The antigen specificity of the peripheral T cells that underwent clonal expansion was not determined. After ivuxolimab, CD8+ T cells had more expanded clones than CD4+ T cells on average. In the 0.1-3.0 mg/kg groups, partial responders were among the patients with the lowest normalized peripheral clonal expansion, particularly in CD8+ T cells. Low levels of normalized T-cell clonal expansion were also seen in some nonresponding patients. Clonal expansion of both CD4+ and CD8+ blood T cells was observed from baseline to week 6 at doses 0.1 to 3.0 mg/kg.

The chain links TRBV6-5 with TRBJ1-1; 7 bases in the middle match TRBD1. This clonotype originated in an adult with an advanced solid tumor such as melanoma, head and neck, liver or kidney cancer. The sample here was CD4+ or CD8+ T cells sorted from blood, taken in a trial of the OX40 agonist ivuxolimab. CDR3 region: CASSYLGTAMNTEAFF. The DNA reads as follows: TGTGCCAGCAGTTACCTAGGGACAGCCATGAACACTGAAGCTTTCTTT.